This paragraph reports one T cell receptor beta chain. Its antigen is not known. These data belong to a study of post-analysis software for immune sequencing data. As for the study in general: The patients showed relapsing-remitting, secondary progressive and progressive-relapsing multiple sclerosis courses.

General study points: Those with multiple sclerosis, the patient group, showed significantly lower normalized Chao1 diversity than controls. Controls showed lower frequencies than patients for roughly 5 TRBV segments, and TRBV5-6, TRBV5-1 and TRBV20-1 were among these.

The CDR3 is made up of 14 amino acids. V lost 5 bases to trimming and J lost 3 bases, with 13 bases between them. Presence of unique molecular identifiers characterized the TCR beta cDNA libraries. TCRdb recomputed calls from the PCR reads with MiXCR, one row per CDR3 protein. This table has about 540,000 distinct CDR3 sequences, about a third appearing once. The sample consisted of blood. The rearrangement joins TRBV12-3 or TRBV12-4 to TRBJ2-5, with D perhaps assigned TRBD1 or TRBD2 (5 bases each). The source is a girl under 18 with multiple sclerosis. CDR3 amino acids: CASSTGTSKETQYF. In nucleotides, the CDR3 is TGTGCCAGCAGTACCGGGACCAGCAAAGAGACCCAGTACTTC.